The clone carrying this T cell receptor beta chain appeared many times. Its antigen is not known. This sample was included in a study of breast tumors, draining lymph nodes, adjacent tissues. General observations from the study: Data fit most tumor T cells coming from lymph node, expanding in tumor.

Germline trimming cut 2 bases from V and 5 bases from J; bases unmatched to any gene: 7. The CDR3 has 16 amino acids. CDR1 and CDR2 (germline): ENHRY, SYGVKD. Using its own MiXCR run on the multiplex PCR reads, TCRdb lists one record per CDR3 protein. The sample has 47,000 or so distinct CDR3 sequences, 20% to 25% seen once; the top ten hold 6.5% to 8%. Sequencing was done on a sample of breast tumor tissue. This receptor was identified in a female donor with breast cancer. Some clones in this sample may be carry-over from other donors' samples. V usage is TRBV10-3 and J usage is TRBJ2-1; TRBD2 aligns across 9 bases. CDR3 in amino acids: CAISEPLAGFDNEQFF. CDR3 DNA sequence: TGTGCCATCAGTGAGCCCCTAGCGGGGTTTGACAATGAGCAGTTCTTC.